Below, 13 T cell receptor beta chains from the same sample are listed, as sequenced in a study of OX40 agonist ivuxolimab in advanced cancers. Measured with immunoSEQ multiplex PCR; TCRdb has only the in-frame clones, and not every one. The sample has about 58,000 clones; 70% to 80% are singletons. Sequencing used CD4+ or CD8+ T cells sorted from blood, obtained in a trial of the OX40 agonist ivuxolimab. The receptors originated from an adult with an advanced solid tumor such as melanoma, head and neck, liver or kidney cancer.

This clone was seen once. The J gene is TRBJ1-2, the V gene TRBV6-1; 8 bases are a match to TRBD1. The CDR3 is 16 residues long. In germline, CDR1 is MNHNS, CDR2 SASEGT. V was pared by 2 bases and J by 7 bases, with 12 bases of the junction left unmatched. The CDR3 DNA is TGTGCCAGCAGTGAAAAATTCTTGGACAGGGAGGGTGGCTACACCTTC. Translating gives CASSEKFLDREGGYTF.

This clone has a single count. The J gene is TRBJ1-2, the V gene TRBV4-1, with D unresolved. The CDR3 is made up of 15 amino acids. V was cut by 1 base and J by 8 bases, with 17 bases left in between. Germline lookup yields CDR1 MGHRA and CDR2 YSYEKL. The CDR3 loop is CASSQGGPGSLGYTF. The CDR3 DNA sequence: TGCGCCAGCAGCCAAGGCGGGCCGGGTTCTTTGGGCTACACCTTC.

This clone was detected only once. The genes are TRBV10-2 and TRBJ1-5; D call uncertain. The CDR3 loop spans 13 amino acids. With 5 bases removed from V and 8 bases from J, the gap between germline ends came to 13 bases. The germline CDR1 and CDR2 sequences are WSHSY and SAAADI. CDR3 DNA sequence: TGCGCCAGCAGTCCTTCGACATTTGAGCCCCAGCATTTT. Residues: CASSPSTFEPQHF.

The chain couples TRBV27 to TRBJ2-3; D gene ambiguous. This CDR3 contains 16 residues. The V and J ends lost 2 bases and 0 bases respectively, with 12 bases between them. Germline V gene data show CDR1 as MNHEY and CDR2 as SMNVEV (reference sequence). In nucleotides, the CDR3 is TGTGCCAGCAGTTTACGAGGAAGAACTAGCACAGATACGCAGTATTTT. It specifies CASSLRGRTSTDTQYF.

The chain uses TRBV28 and TRBJ2-7; D is perhaps TRBD2 (6 bases). CDR1 is MDHEN, CDR2 SYDVKM, per germline. CDR3 length equals 15 residues. Trimming cost V 5 bases and J 0 bases, with 14 bases left between them. DNA for the CDR3: TGTGCCAGCAGTCCCGCGGGGTTAGCCTCCTACGAGCAGTACTTC. It specifies CASSPAGLASYEQYF.

The rearrangement joins TRBV15 to TRBJ1-2, with D perhaps matching TRBD1 (6 bases). Germline V gene lookup returns CDR1 LNHNV and CDR2 YYDKDF (reference sequence). CDR3 length: 14 residues. Trimming shortened V by 5 bases and J by 5 bases, and 15 bases separated the two germline ends. For the CDR3, the DNA is TGTGCCACCAGCCCAGAGGGGGAGATATATGGCTACACCTTC. Translated: CATSPEGEIYGYTF.

The chain is built from TRBV5-4 and TRBJ2-3; tentative D call: TRBD1 (6 bases). The V gene lost 0 bases and the J gene lost 0 bases, with 14 bases spanning the gap. CDR1 and CDR2 (germline): SGHNT, YYREEE (reference sequence). The CDR3 runs to 17 residues. CDR3 sequence: CASSLARGQGSTDTQYF. The CDR3 bases are TGTGCCAGCAGCTTGGCCAGGGGTCAGGGGAGCACAGATACGCAGTATTTT.

This clone was counted a few times. The genes are TRBV19 and TRBJ1-6, with 9 nucleotides matching TRBD1. CDR3 length: 13 amino acids. Germline CDR1 reads LNHDA; CDR2 reads SQIVND (reference sequence). The V gene end was trimmed by 6 bases and the J gene end by 8 bases; junction bases not matched to a gene: 2. CDR3 loop: CASSGQGYSPLHF. The CDR3 DNA reads as TGTGCCAGTAGCGGACAGGGGTATTCACCCCTCCACTTT.

The chain recombines TRBV4-2 with TRBJ2-5; no definite D call. This CDR3 has 14 residues. V shed 5 bases and J shed 7 bases, with 17 bases lying between them. Germline lookup yields CDR1 LGHNA and CDR2 YNFKEQ. The CDR3 DNA reads as TGTGCCAGCAGCTCAGACACCCGGATCGGGACCCAGTACTTC. Translated, it gives CASSSDTRIGTQYF.

J is TRBJ2-7 and V is TRBV19; D is unclear. The germline V and J ends were trimmed by 4 bases and 0 bases, with 10 bases remaining between them. CDR1 is LNHDA and CDR2 is SQIVND in the germline V gene (reference sequence). The CDR3 totals 14 residues. The CDR3 bases are TGTGCCAGTAGTAAAGGCGTCCTCTCCTACGAGCAGTACTTC. This translates into CASSKGVLSYEQYF.

The V gene is TRBV7-2, the J gene TRBJ2-5; perhaps TRBD1 as D (5 bases). Germline lookup yields CDR1 SGHTA and CDR2 FQGNSA. Trimming left V 0 bases short and J 6 bases short, with 14 bases between. This CDR3 contains 15 residues. The CDR3 loop reads CASSLAPQVGKTQYF. DNA of the CDR3: TGTGCCAGCAGCTTAGCTCCACAGGTGGGGAAGACCCAGTACTTC.

The rearrangement joins TRBV6-5 to TRBJ2-7; the D gene is possibly TRBD1 (6 bases). From germline, CDR1 is MNHEY and CDR2 SVGAGI. Trimming took 2 bases from V and 9 from J, leaving 23 bases between them. CDR3 size: 16 residues. CDR3 in DNA: TGTGCCAGCAGTTACACCCACTCCCTAGGGGGATTCGGGCAGTACTTC. This encodes CASSYTHSLGGFGQYF.

This clone was counted only a few times. The V and J genes are TRBV18 and TRBJ1-1; D perhaps matches TRBD1 (5 bases). The V end lost 3 bases, the J end lost 0 bases, and 11 bases lay between the germline ends. This CDR3 contains 15 residues. Germline assignment: CDR1 KGHSH and CDR2 LQKENI. The CDR3 DNA reads as TGTGCCAGCTCACCGGAGGAGGGGATGAACACTGAAGCTTTCTTT. Translated: CASSPEEGMNTEAFF.